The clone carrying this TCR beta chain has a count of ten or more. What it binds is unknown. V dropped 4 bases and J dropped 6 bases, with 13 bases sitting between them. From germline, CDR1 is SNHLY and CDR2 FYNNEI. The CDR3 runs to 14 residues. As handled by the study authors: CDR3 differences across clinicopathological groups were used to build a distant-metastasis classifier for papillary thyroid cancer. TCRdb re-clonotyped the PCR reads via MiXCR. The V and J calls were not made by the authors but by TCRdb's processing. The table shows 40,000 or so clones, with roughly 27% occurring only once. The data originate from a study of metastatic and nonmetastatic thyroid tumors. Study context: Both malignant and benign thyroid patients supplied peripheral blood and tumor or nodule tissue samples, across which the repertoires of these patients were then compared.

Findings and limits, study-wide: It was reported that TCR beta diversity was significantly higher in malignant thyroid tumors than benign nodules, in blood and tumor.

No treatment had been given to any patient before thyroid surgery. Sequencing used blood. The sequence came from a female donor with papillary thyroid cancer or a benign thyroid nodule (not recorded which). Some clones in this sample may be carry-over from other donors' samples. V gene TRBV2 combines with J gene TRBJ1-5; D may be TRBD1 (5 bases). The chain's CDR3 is CASSGSQGRQPQHF. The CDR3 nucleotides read TGTGCCAGCAGTGGTTCGCAGGGACGTCAGCCCCAGCATTTT.